The table lists the clone carrying this T cell receptor beta chain with a count of one. These data are taken from a study of blood T cell repertoires in COVID-19. Sequencing was performed with immunoSEQ multiplex PCR; in TCRdb, only in-frame clones are kept and a portion is missing. This table holds hundreds of thousands of clones, 70% to 90% found once. V lost 0 bases and J lost 3; bases outside the gene matches: 5. Germline values: CDR1 SGHRS, CDR2 YFSETQ. The CDR3 length is 16 residues. The source material was PBMCs or T cells enriched from blood (not recorded which). The chain couples TRBV5-1 to TRBJ2-1; 8 bases map to TRBD2. This receptor was taken from a woman between 18 and 29 years old who had been exposed to COVID-19. This CDR3 is CASSLVSGSNYNEQFF. Written as DNA, the CDR3 is TGCGCCAGCAGCTTGGTCAGCGGGAGCAACTACAATGAGCAGTTCTTC. Looking up the rest from reference TRBV5-1 and TRBJ2-1 gives the full variable domain: KAGVTQTPRYLIKTRGQQVTLSCSPISGHRSVSWYQQTPGQGLQFLFEYFSETQRNKGNFPGRFSGRQFSNSRSEMNVSTLELGDSALYLCASSLVSGSNYNEQFFGPGTRLTVL.